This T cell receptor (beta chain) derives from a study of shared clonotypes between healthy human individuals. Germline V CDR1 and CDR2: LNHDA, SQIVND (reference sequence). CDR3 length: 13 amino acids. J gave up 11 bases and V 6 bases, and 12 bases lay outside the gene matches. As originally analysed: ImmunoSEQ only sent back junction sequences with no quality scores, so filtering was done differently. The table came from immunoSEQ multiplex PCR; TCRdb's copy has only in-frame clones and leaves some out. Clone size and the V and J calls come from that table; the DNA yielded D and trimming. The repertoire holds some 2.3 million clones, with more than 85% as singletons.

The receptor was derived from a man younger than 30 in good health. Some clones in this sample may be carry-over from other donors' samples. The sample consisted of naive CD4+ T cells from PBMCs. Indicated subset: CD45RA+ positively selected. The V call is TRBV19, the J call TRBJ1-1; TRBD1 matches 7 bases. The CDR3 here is CASSSQGGGAAFF. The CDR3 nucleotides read TGTGCCAGTAGCTCTCAGGGGGGCGGCGCGGCTTTCTTT.